The rows below give T cell receptor beta chains drawn from one sample of a study of shared clonotypes between healthy human individuals. The repertoire was sequenced with immunoSEQ multiplex PCR; TCRdb's copy has only in-frame clones and lacks some. The sample has approximately 470,000 clones; over 70% are singletons. Sequenced: PBMCs. The receptor set was obtained from a middle-aged woman in good health. Some clones in this sample may be carry-over from other donors' samples. Both conserved end residues are part of each CDR3. A D gene is named only where the DNA matches it firmly.

j_gene,v_gene,d_gene,CDR3aa
TRBJ1-1,TRBV29-1,TRBD1,CSFTSTGGTEAFF
TRBJ2-7,TRBV27,TRBD2,CASSSPGSGGYEQYF
TRBJ2-1,TRBV19,TRBD2,CASSIGLAGERNEQFF
TRBJ1-1,TRBV5-1,.,CASSLEIGSMNTEAFF
TRBJ1-1,TRBV11-2,.,CASSLDAGLGAFF
TRBJ2-3,TRBV4-3,.,CASSPTVADTQYF
TRBJ1-5,TRBV28,.,CASSLLGSYQPQHF
TRBJ2-3,TRBV7-3,.,CASSSGRLGTDTQYF
TRBJ2-3,TRBV19,.,CATNRDLTDTQYF
TRBJ2-3,TRBV28,.,CASSSPTVGSGSTDTQYF
TRBJ2-3,TRBV7-3,.,CASSLTATSTDTQYF
TRBJ2-3,TRBV28,TRBD2,CASRTSGRTDTQYF
TRBJ2-5,TRBV5-1,.,CASSLGGAETQYF
TRBJ2-5,TRBV6-1,TRBD1,CASSPGQGWETQYF
TRBJ2-3,TRBV5-6,.,CASSLASTDTQYF
TRBJ2-1,TRBV6-4,TRBD2,CASRALAGGYNEQFF
TRBJ2-3,TRBV4-3,TRBD1,CASSQEDRADTQYF
TRBJ2-1,TRBV30,.,CAWRGLAGLVQFF
TRBJ1-5,TRBV30,.,CAWSSGGGQPQHF
TRBJ2-7,TRBV5-1,.,CASSLEPWSYEQYF
TRBJ2-3,TRBV4-2,TRBD2,CASSQESLAGSTDTQYF
TRBJ2-6,TRBV5-1,.,CASSAATSGANVLTF
TRBJ2-1,TRBV6-6,.,CASRQTDSTYNEQFF
TRBJ2-6,TRBV6-4,.,CASSDSDSSGANVLTF
TRBJ1-1,TRBV6-1,.,CASSEAVFQIPYEAFF
TRBJ2-1,TRBV7-2,.,CASSQRVSEQFF
TRBJ2-2,TRBV6-4,TRBD2,CASSDSNSGDTGELFF
TRBJ2-3,TRBV29-1,.,CSLQRTGEPDTQYF
TRBJ1-2,TRBV2,.,CASSDQGQNYGYTF
TRBJ1-2,TRBV2,.,CASSDPVPLF
TRBJ1-2,TRBV28,.,CASSSQDGNYGYTF
TRBJ2-3,TRBV7-2,.,CASSLATERTWGTDTQYF
TRBJ1-2,TRBV7-8,TRBD1,CASSDYKTGGYYYNYASYTF
TRBJ2-2,TRBV6-1,TRBD1,CASRGQGKGELFF
TRBJ1-3,TRBV6-5,.,CASSSTGSSSGNTIYF
TRBJ1-1,TRBV23-1,TRBD1,CASSQSRQGMNTEAFF
TRBJ1-1,TRBV28,TRBD1,CASSLVSGTGYTEAFF
TRBJ2-5,TRBV9,.,CASSAGLQETQYF
TRBJ1-5,TRBV27,TRBD1,CASSLSSRGNQPQHF
TRBJ1-1,TRBV29-1,TRBD1,CSVGKTGGFEAFF